A single sample gave rise to the 15 T cell receptor beta chains below, sequenced in a study of blood T cell repertoires in COVID-19. Repertoires were generated with immunoSEQ multiplex PCR, while TCRdb's copy carries only in-frame clones and drops some. The data hold 150,000 to 200,000 clones, with approximately 90% observed a single time. The sample consisted of peripheral blood. The receptor source for this set is a man in his 70s with active or convalescent COVID-19.

Only a few counts were recorded for this clone. The chain uses TRBV3-1 (or the pseudogene TRBV3-2) and TRBJ2-5, with 10 bases that match TRBD2. The J segment lost 1 base and the V segment lost 5 bases, leaving 7 bases of the junction unmatched. Looked up from germline, CDR1 is LGHDT and CDR2 is YNNKEL (reference sequence). This CDR3 is 16 amino acids long. CDR3 in amino acids: CASSSRLAGPQETQYF. For the CDR3, the DNA is TGTGCCAGCAGCTCTCGACTAGCGGGTCCCCAAGAGACCCAGTACTTC.

The chain has TRBV27 and TRBJ1-3; 8 positions match TRBD1. The CDR3 is 16 residues long. Germline V lookup: CDR1 MNHEY, CDR2 SMNVEV (reference sequence). The V and J ends lost 5 bases and 0 bases, in that order; junction bases with no gene match: 6. CDR3 protein: CASSKGQGISGNTIYF. The CDR3 region has the DNA TGTGCCAGCAGTAAAGGACAGGGCATCTCTGGAAACACCATATATTTT.

The V gene is TRBV19, the J gene TRBJ1-1; D unresolved. Germline V gene lookup returns CDR1 LNHDA and CDR2 SQIVND (reference sequence). V gave up 1 base and J gave up 4 bases, with 16 bases separating them. CDR3 length equals 16 residues. CDR3 nucleotides: TGTGCCAGTAGTATAGGCGGCAGCCCCTTCGCCACTGAAGCTTTCTTT. This sequence encodes CASSIGGSPFATEAFF.

This chain links TRBV20-1 with TRBJ2-3; 12 bases agree with TRBD2. Germline V CDR1 and CDR2: DFQATT, SNEGSKA (reference sequence). V was pared by 6 bases and J by 4 bases, with 8 bases of the junction left unmatched. CDR3 length equals 15 residues. The CDR3 nucleotides are TGCAGTGCCAGTATACTAGCGGGGGGAGCAGATACGCAGTATTTT. Protein product: CSASILAGGADTQYF.

The chain is built from TRBV7-2 and TRBJ1-4; 7 bases are a match to TRBD1. The CDR3 spans 14 residues. Germline loops: CDR1 SGHTA, CDR2 FQGNSA. The V and J ends lost 2 bases and 7 bases, in that order; junction bases with no gene match: 4. The CDR3 DNA is TGTGCCAGCAGCTTATACAGGGGAGGTGAAAAACTGTTTTTT. This translates into CASSLYRGGEKLFF.

The gene calls are TRBV6-5 and TRBJ1-5; no clear D. Germline V gives CDR1 MNHEY, CDR2 SVGAGI. The CDR3 is 13 residues long. V was pared by 8 bases and J by 4 bases, with 12 bases between. As DNA, the CDR3 is TGTGCCAGCGCAGGTTCAGCAAATCAGCCCCAGCATTTT. This sequence encodes CASAGSANQPQHF.

The CDR3 here is CASSQERETGSFSWEQYF. The CDR3 region has the DNA TGCGCCAGCAGCCAAGAACGGGAAACAGGGTCCTTTTCGTGGGAGCAGTACTTC. The J gene is TRBJ2-7, the V gene TRBV4-3; perhaps TRBD1 as D (6 bases). Trimming left V 0 bases short and J 7 bases short, with 25 bases between. Germline values: CDR1 LGHNA, CDR2 YSLEER. The CDR3 totals 18 residues.

The J gene is TRBJ2-7, the V gene TRBV5-1; a possible D gene is TRBD1 (6 bases). CDR3 length: 16 residues. V lost 2 bases and J 3 bases, leaving 18 bases between the germline ends. The V gene's germline CDR1 is SGHRS and CDR2 YFSETQ. DNA for the CDR3: TGCGCCAGCAGCTTAGGACAGCCGCCGAATGGCTACGAGCAGTACTTC. Its protein is CASSLGQPPNGYEQYF.

The chain uses TRBV2 and TRBJ2-3; 14 nucleotides match TRBD2. CDR3 length: 14 residues. V lost 5 bases to trimming and J lost 6 bases; unmatched junction nucleotides: 1. Germline CDR1 is SNHLY and CDR2 is FYNNEI. This chain's CDR3 is CASSRTSGRDTQYF. DNA for the CDR3: TGTGCCAGCAGTCGGACTAGCGGGAGGGATACGCAGTATTTT. Supplemented by reference TRBV2 and TRBJ2-3, the full variable domain reads EPEVTQTPSHQVTQMGQEVILRCVPISNHLYFYWYRQILGQKVEFLVSFYNNEISEKSEIFDDQFSVERPDGSNFTLKIRSTKLEDSAMYFCASSRTSGRDTQYFGPGTRLTVL.

This clone was seen a single time. This chain joins TRBV2 and TRBJ2-7; 14 bases line up with TRBD2. CDR3 size: 15 residues. Germline V gene lookup returns CDR1 SNHLY and CDR2 FYNNEI. The ends lost 6 bases at V and 0 bases at J; junction bases unmatched: 1. CDR3 in DNA: TGTGCCAGCAGGGGGACTAGCGGGGGCTCCTACGAGCAGTACTTC. Its protein is CASRGTSGGSYEQYF.

This clone has a single count. The rearrangement links TRBV6-5 to TRBJ1-3; D is perhaps TRBD1 (5 bases). The CDR3 length is 14 residues. The germline V and J ends were trimmed by 6 bases and 8 bases, with 17 bases remaining between them. Germline assignment: CDR1 MNHEY and CDR2 SVGAGI. CDR3 nucleotides: TGTGCCAGCAGCCCCTCTGGGGGAGGGGACACCATATATTTT. Its protein product is CASSPSGGGDTIYF.

The chain uses TRBV3-1 (or the pseudogene TRBV3-2) and TRBJ1-6; 7 positions agree with TRBD1. The CDR3 is 18 amino acids. Germline V gives CDR1 LGHDT, CDR2 YNNKEL (reference sequence). The V segment lost 1 base and the J segment 4 bases; nucleotides outside the gene matches: 10. Here the CDR3 DNA reads TGTGCCAGCAGCCAAGGACGGGGACAGAGGAATTATAATTCACCCCTCCACTTT. Amino acids: CASSQGRGQRNYNSPLHF.

The chain employs TRBV6-5 and TRBJ1-1; perhaps TRBD1 as D (5 bases). Germline-derived CDR1 and CDR2 are MNHEY and SVGAGI. Trimming shortened V by 2 bases and J by 5 bases, and 9 bases separated the two germline ends. The CDR3 loop spans 13 amino acids. The CDR3 region has the DNA TGTGCCAGCAGTTACAAGGGGTGGACTGAAGCTTTCTTT. This translates into CASSYKGWTEAFF.

The V and J genes are TRBV7-9 and TRBJ1-1; 9 bases fit TRBD1. Trimming removed 5 bases from V and 1 base from J; junction bases left unmatched: 5. The CDR3 sequence is 15 residues long. Germline V lookup: CDR1 SEHNR, CDR2 FQNEAQ (reference sequence). CDR3 nucleotide sequence: TGTGCCAGCAGCAAGGACAGGGGCCCGAACACTGAAGCTTTCTTT. Translating gives CASSKDRGPNTEAFF. The whole variable domain, remainder taken from reference TRBV7-9 and TRBJ1-1, is DTGVSQNPRHKITKRGQNVTFRCDPISEHNRLYWYRQTLGQGPEFLTYFQNEAQLEKSRLLSDRFSAERPKGSFSTLEIQRTEQGDSAMYLCASSKDRGPNTEAFFGQGTRLTVV.

Worth noting for this clone: The identical CDR3 is also encoded by other nucleotide sequences in the sample. The gene calls are TRBV5-5 and TRBJ1-3, with D unresolved. There are 15 residues in the CDR3. The V end was cut by 3 bases, the J end by 0 bases, with 10 bases between. Germline V gives CDR1 SGHKS, CDR2 YYEKEE (reference sequence). The CDR3 DNA follows: TGTGCCAGCAGCTCTGACACCTTCTCTGGAAACACCATATATTTT. Translation: CASSSDTFSGNTIYF.